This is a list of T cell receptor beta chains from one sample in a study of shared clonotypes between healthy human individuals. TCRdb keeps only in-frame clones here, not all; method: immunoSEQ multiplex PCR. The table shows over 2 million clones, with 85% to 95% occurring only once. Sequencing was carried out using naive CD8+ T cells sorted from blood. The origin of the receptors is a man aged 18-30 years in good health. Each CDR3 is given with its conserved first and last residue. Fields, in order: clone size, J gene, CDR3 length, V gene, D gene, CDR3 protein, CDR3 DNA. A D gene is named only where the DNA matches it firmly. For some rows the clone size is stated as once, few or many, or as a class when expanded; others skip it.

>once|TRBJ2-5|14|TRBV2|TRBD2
CASRVGRAQETQYF
TGTGCCAGCAGGGTCGGGAGGGCCCAAGAGACCCAGTACTTC
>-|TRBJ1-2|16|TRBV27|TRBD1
CASSPGPPTGGYGYTF
TGTGCCAGCAGCCCGGGCCCCCCAACAGGGGGCTATGGCTACACCTTC
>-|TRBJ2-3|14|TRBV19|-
CASSIGSYKDTQYF
TGTGCCAGTAGTATAGGCAGTTACAAAGATACGCAGTATTTT
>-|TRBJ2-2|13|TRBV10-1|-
CASRSGISGELFF
TGCGCCAGCAGGTCAGGGATATCCGGGGAGCTGTTTTTT
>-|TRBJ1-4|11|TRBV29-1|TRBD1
CSALTGGKLFF
TGCAGCGCCCTGACAGGGGGCAAACTGTTTTTT
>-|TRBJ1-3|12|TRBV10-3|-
CAITAGGNTIYF
TGTGCCATCACCGCGGGTGGAAACACCATATATTTT
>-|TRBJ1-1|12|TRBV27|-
CASRRGGEEAFF
TGTGCCAGCCGACGGGGGGGGGAAGAAGCTTTCTTT
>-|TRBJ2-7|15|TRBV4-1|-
CASRPLEGPTDEQYF
TGCGCCAGCAGACCCCTAGAGGGGCCGACGGACGAGCAGTACTTC
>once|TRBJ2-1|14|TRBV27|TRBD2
CASTSGGGNNEQFF
TGTGCCAGCACAAGCGGGGGGGGAAACAATGAGCAGTTCTTC
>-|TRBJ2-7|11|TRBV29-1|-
CSAGKVGEQYF
TGCAGCGCCGGGAAGGTGGGAGAGCAGTACTTC
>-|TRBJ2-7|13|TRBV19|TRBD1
CASSTGVAYEQYF
TGTGCCAGTAGCACAGGGGTTGCCTACGAGCAGTACTTC
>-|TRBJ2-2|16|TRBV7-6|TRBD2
CASSPGLAGNTGELFF
TGTGCCAGCAGCCCGGGACTAGCGGGGAACACCGGGGAGCTGTTTTTT
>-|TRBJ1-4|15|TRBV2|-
CASSEGQATNEKLFF
TGTGCCAGCAGTGAAGGGCAGGCAACTAATGAAAAACTGTTTTTT
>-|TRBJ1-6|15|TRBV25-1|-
CASSDYAGVDSPLHF
TGTGCCAGCAGTGACTACGCAGGGGTAGATTCACCCCTCCACTTT
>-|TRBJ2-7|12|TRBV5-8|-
CASSSIIYEQYF
TGTGCCAGCAGCAGCATAATCTACGAGCAGTACTTC
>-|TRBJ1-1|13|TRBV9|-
CASSLGSSTEAFF
TGTGCCAGCAGCCTAGGATCTTCAACTGAAGCTTTCTTT
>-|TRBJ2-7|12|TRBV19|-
CATSGPSYEQYF
TGTGCCACCTCAGGTCCCTCCTACGAGCAGTACTTC
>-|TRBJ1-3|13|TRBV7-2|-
CASRVYSGNTIYF
TGTGCCAGCAGAGTGTACTCTGGAAACACCATATATTTT
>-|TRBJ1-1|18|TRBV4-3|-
CASSQDPQGPYLNTEAFF
TGCGCCAGCAGCCAAGATCCGCAGGGGCCCTATTTGAACACTGAAGCTTTCTTT
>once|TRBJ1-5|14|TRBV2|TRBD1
CASSEDRGGQPQHF
TGTGCCAGCAGTGAAGACAGGGGGGGTCAGCCCCAGCATTTT
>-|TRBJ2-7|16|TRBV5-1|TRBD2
CASSSGTSGSMYEQYF
TGCGCCAGCAGCAGCGGTACTAGCGGGAGTATGTACGAGCAGTACTTC
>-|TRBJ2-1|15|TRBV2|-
CASSEPSGSYNEQFF
TGTGCCAGCAGTGAACCAAGCGGGTCGTACAATGAGCAGTTCTTC
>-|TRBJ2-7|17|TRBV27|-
CASSFGQGADKSYEQYF
TGTGCCAGCAGTTTTGGGCAGGGCGCTGATAAATCCTACGAGCAGTACTTC
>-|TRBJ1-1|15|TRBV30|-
CAWGPDGGMNTEAFF
TGTGCCTGGGGACCCGACGGGGGTATGAACACTGAAGCTTTCTTT
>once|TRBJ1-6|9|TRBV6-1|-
CASSSPLHF
TGTGCCAGCTCATCACCCCTCCACTTT
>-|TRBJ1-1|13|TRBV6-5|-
CASSYSANTEAFF
TGTGCCAGCAGTTACTCAGCGAACACTGAAGCTTTCTTT
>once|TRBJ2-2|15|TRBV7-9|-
CASSPGLLNTGELFF
TGTGCCAGCAGCCCGGGACTCCTGAACACCGGGGAGCTGTTTTTT
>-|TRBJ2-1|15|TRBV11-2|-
CASSLGMGGNNEQFF
TGTGCCAGCAGCTTAGGTATGGGCGGGAACAATGAGCAGTTCTTC
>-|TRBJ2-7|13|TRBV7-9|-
CASSFQGSYEQYF
TGTGCCAGCAGCTTCCAGGGTAGCTACGAGCAGTACTTC
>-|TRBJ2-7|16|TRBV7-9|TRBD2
CASSFLGGRDSYEQYF
TGTGCCAGCAGCTTCCTGGGCGGGAGGGACTCCTACGAGCAGTACTTC
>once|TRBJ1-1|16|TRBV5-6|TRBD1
CASSLDRGIMNTEAFF
TGTGCCAGCAGCTTGGACAGGGGTATTATGAACACTGAAGCTTTCTTT
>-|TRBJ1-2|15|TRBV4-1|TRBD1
CASSPDRVRAYGYTF
TGCGCCAGCAGCCCAGACAGGGTGAGGGCCTATGGCTACACCTTC
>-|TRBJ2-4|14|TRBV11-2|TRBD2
CASSLSGKKNIQYF
TGTGCCAGCAGCTTAAGCGGGAAAAAAAACATTCAGTACTTC
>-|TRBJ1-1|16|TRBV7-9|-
CASSLQNYQEGTEAFF
TGTGCCAGCAGCTTACAGAACTATCAAGAGGGGACTGAAGCTTTCTTT